These 8 T cell receptor beta chains were all obtained from the same sample, sequenced in a study of blood T cell repertoires in COVID-19. Clones were read by immunoSEQ multiplex PCR, and TCRdb kept only the in-frame ones, dropping some. The table has 230,000 or so clones, approximately 80% seen once; the top ten hold around 20%. The sequencing sample was made of peripheral blood. These receptors were taken from a young man with active or convalescent COVID-19.

This clone was seen a single time. The chain carries TRBV5-4 and TRBJ1-6; 12 positions agree with TRBD1. Germline CDR1 and CDR2: SGHNT and YYREEE (reference sequence). The CDR3 sequence is 16 residues long. Trimming cost V 0 bases and J 9 bases; bases outside gene matches: 4. The DNA of the CDR3 is TGTGCCAGCAGCTTGGGAGGGACAGGGGGCCGTTCACCCCTCCACTTT. Translation gives CASSLGGTGGRSPLHF.

The V and J genes are TRBV6-5 and TRBJ2-7; maybe TRBD1 (5 bases). Germline assignment: CDR1 MNHEY and CDR2 SVGAGI. Trimming shortened V by 7 bases and J by 5 bases, and 12 bases separated the two germline ends. This CDR3 region has 12 residues. CDR3 sequence: CASIGAPDEQYF. The CDR3 bases are TGTGCCAGCATAGGGGCGCCGGACGAGCAGTACTTC.

The rearrangement links TRBV28 to TRBJ1-6; D perhaps matches TRBD1 (6 bases). Germline CDR1 is MDHEN and CDR2 is SYDVKM. Trimming removed 6 bases at V and 6 bases at J, with 15 bases between. The CDR3 has 15 amino acids. The CDR3 bases are TGTGCCAGCAGCAACTCCAGGGGTACTAATTCACCCCTCCACTTT. Amino acids: CASSNSRGTNSPLHF.

This CDR3 is CASSQDFERTYNEQFF. The CDR3 coding sequence is TGCGCCAGCAGCCAAGATTTCGAGCGGACCTACAATGAGCAGTTCTTC. The chain employs TRBV4-3 and TRBJ2-1; the D gene is possibly TRBD2 (5 bases). CDR1 LGHNA and CDR2 YSLEER come from the germline V gene. V shed 0 bases and J shed 2 bases, with 11 bases lying between them. This CDR3 region has 16 residues.

This chain links TRBV4-3 with TRBJ2-1; weak D call: TRBD2 (7 bases). This CDR3 comprises 16 residues. Trimming cost V 0 bases and J 7 bases, with 16 bases left between them. Germline V gives CDR1 LGHNA, CDR2 YSLEER. For the CDR3, the DNA is TGCGCCAGCAGCCAAGATGTCAGGACTAGGGGGAATGAGCAGTTCTTC. Translated: CASSQDVRTRGNEQFF.

This clone was detected only once. This sequence joins TRBV10-2 and TRBJ1-6, with 8 bases fitting TRBD1. Germline V gene lookup returns CDR1 WSHSY and CDR2 SAAADI. V was pared by 8 bases and J by 1 base, with 7 bases of the junction left unmatched. The CDR3 consists of 16 residues. Here the CDR3 reads CASCGDRTSYNSPLHF. The CDR3 nucleotides read TGCGCCAGCTGCGGGGACAGGACATCCTATAATTCACCCCTCCACTTT.

This clone has only one observation. The chain joins TRBV27 to TRBJ2-7, with TRBD1 identical over 8 bases. The CDR3 covers 15 residues. The junction had 11 bases not matched to a gene; V was cut back by 4 bases and J by 6 bases. From germline, CDR1 is MNHEY and CDR2 SMNVEV (reference sequence). The CDR3 spells CASSSGGNTPAEQYF. The CDR3 nucleotides are TGTGCCAGCAGTTCAGGGGGCAATACTCCAGCCGAGCAGTACTTC.

The chain links TRBV6-5 to TRBJ2-5; perhaps TRBD2 as D (5 bases). The CDR3 has 11 amino acids. In germline, CDR1 is MNHEY, CDR2 SVGAGI. Trimming took off 6 bases at V and 5 bases at J, with 7 bases between the two ends. The CDR3 loop reads CASSPGETQYF. The CDR3 region has the DNA TGTGCCAGCAGCCCGGGGGAGACCCAGTACTTC.